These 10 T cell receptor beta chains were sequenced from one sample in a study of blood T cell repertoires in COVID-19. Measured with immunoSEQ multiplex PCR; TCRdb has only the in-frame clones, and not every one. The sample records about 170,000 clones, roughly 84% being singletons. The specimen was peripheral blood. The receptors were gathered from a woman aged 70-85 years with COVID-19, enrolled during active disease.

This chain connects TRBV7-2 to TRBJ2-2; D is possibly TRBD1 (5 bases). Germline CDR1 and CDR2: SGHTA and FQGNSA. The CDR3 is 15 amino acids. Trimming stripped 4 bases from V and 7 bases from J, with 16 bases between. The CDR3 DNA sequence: TGTGCCAGCAGCTCAGATGGACACCTCCTCGGGGAGCTGTTTTTT. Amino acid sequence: CASSSDGHLLGELFF.

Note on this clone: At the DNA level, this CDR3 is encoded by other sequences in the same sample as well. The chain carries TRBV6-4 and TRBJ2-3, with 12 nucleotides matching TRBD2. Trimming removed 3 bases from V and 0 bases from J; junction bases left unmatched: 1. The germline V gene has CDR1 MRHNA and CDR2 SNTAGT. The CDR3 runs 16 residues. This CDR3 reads CASSETSGGSTDTQYF. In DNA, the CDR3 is TGTGCCAGCAGTGAGACTAGCGGGGGTAGCACAGATACGCAGTATTTT.

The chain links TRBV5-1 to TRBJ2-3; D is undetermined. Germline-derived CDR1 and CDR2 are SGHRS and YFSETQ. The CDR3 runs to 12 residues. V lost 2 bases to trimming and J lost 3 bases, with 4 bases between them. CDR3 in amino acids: CASSFSTDTQYF. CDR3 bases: TGCGCCAGCAGCTTTAGTACAGATACGCAGTATTTT.

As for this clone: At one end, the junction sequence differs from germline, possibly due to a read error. The CDR3 spells CASTLRTVNTEAFF. In nucleotides, the CDR3 is TGTGCCAGCACCTTAAGGACAGTGAACACTGAAGCTTTCTTT. The chain couples TRBV7-8 to TRBJ1-1, with a tentative D call TRBD1 (6 bases). This CDR3 is 14 amino acids long. Germline V gives CDR1 SGHVS, CDR2 FQNEAQ.

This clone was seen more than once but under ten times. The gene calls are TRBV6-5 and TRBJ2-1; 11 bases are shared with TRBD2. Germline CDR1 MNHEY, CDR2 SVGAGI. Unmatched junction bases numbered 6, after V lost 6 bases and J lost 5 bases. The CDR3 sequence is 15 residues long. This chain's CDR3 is CASRRETSGDNEQFF. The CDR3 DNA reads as TGTGCCAGCAGACGGGAGACTAGCGGGGACAATGAGCAGTTCTTC.

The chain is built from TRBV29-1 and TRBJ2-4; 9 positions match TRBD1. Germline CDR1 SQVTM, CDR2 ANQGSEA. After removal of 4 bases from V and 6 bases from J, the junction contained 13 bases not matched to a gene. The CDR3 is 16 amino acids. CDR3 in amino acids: CSVALPGQGYGNIQYF. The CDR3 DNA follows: TGCAGCGTTGCTCTCCCGGGACAGGGCTACGGAAACATTCAGTACTTC.

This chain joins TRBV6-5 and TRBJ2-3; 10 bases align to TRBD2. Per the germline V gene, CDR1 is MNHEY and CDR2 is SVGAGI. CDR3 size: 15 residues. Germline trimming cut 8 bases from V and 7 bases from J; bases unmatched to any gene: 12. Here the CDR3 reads CASGAPRTSGNTQYF. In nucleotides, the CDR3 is TGTGCCAGCGGCGCACCTAGGACTAGCGGAAATACGCAGTATTTT.

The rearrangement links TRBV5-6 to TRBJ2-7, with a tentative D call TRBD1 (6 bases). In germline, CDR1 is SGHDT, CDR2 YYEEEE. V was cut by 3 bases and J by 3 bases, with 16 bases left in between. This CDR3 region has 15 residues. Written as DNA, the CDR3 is TGTGCCAGCAGCTCAGGGACAAGTAATTACTACGAGCAGTACTTC. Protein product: CASSSGTSNYYEQYF.

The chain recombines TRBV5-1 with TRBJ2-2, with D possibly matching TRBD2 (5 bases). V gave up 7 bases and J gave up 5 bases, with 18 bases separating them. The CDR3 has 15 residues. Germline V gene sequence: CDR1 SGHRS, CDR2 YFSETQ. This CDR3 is CASRAVEGRTGELFF. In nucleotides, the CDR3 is TGCGCCAGCCGCGCGGTTGAGGGTAGGACCGGGGAGCTGTTTTTT.

The CDR3 spells CASSSSGGLNYGYTF. CDR3 coding DNA: TGTGCCAGCAGCTCCTCGGGCGGACTAAACTATGGCTACACCTTC. This chain connects TRBV7-9 to TRBJ1-2, with unresolved D. CDR1 SEHNR and CDR2 FQNEAQ come from the germline V gene (reference sequence). Trimming removed 4 bases at V and 2 bases at J, with 14 bases between. The CDR3 totals 15 residues.